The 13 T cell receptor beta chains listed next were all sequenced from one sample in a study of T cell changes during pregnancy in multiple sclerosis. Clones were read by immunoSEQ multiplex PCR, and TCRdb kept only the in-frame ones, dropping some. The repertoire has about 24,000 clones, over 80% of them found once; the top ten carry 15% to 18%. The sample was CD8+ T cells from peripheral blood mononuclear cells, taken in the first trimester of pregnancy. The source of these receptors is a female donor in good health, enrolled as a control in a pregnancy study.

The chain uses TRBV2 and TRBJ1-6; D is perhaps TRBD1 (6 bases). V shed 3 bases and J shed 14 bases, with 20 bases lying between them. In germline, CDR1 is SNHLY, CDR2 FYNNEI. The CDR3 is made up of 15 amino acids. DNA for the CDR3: TGTGCCAGCAGTGAGAAACAGGGCCGGACTGGGGCCCTCCACTTT. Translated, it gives CASSEKQGRTGALHF. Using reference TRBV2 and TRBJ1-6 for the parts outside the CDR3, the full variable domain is EPEVTQTPSHQVTQMGQEVILRCVPISNHLYFYWYRQILGQKVEFLVSFYNNEISEKSEIFDDQFSVERPDGSNFTLKIRSTKLEDSAMYFCASSEKQGRTGALHFGNGTRLTVT.

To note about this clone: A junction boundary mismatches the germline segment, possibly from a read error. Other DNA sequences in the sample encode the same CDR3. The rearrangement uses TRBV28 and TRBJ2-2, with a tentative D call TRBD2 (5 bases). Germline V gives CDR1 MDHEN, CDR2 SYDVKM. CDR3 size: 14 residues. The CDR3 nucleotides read TGTGCCAGCAGGGTAGGGCAGATCGACCGGGGAGCTGTTTTT. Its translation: CASRVGQIDRGAVF.

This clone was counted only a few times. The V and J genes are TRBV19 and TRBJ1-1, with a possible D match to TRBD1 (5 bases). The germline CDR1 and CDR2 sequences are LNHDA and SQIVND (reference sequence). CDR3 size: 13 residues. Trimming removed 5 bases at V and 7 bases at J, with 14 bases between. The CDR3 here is CASSLWQGIEAFF. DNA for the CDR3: TGTGCCAGTAGTTTGTGGCAGGGCATTGAAGCTTTCTTT.

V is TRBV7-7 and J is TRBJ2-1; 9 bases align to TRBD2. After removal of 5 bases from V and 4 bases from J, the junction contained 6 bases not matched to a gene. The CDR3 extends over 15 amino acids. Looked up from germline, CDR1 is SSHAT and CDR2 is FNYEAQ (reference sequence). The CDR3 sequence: CASSLGLAGYNEQFF. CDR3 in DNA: TGTGCCAGCAGCCTGGGGCTAGCGGGGTACAATGAGCAGTTCTTC.

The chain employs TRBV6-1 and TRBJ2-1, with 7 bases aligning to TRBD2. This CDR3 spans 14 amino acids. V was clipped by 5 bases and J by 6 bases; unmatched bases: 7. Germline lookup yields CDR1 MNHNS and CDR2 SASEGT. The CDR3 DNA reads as TGTGCCAGCAGTTCAAGCGGGGAGGTCAATGAGCAGTTCTTC. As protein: CASSSSGEVNEQFF.

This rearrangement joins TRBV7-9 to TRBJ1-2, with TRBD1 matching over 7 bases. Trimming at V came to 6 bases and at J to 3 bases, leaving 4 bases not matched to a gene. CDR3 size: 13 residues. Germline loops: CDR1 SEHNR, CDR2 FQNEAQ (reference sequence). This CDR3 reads CASSSGQDYGYTF. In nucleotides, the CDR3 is TGTGCCAGCAGTTCCGGACAGGACTATGGCTACACCTTC.

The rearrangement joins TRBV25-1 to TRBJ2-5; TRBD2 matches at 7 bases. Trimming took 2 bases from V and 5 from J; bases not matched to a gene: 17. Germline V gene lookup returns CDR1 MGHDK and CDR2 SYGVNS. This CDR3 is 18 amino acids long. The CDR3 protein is CASSEPTHQSSGRETQYF. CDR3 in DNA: TGTGCCAGCAGTGAACCAACCCACCAATCGTCCGGGAGGGAGACCCAGTACTTC. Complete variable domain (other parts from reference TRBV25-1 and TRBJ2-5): EADIYQTPRYLVIGTGKKITLECSQTMGHDKMYWYQQDPGMELHLIHYSYGVNSTEKGDLSSESTVSRIRTEHFPLTLESARPSHTSQYLCASSEPTHQSSGRETQYFGPGTRLLVL.

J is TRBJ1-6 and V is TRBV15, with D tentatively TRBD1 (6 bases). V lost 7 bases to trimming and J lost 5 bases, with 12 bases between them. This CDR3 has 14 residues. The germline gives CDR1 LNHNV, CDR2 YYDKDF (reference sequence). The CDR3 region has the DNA TGTGCCACCAAGCCGGACAGAAATAATTCACCCCTCCACTTT. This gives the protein CATKPDRNNSPLHF.

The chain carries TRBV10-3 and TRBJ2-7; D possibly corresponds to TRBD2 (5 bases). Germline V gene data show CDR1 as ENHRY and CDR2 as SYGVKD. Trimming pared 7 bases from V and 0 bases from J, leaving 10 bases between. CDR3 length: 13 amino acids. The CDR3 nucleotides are TGTGCCATCATAGGCGGGCCCTCCTACGAGCAGTACTTC. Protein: CAIIGGPSYEQYF.

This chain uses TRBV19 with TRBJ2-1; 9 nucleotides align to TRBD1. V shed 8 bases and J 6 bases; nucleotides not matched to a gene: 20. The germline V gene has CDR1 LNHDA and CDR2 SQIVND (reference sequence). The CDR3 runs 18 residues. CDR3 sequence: CASANSVPGTGLGNEQFF. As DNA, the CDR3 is TGTGCCAGTGCCAACTCCGTACCCGGGACAGGGTTGGGCAATGAGCAGTTCTTC.

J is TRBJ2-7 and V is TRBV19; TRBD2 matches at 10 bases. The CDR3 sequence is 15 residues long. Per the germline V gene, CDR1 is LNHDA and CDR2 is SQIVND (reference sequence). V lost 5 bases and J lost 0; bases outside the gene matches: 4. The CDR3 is CASSFKREGSYEQYF. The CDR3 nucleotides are TGTGCCAGTAGTTTTAAGCGGGAGGGCTCCTACGAGCAGTACTTC.

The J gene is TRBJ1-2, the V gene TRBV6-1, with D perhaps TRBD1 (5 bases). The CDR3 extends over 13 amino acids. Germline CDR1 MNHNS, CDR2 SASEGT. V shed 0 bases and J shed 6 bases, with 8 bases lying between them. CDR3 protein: CASSEAETDGYTF. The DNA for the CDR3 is TGTGCCAGCAGTGAAGCAGAGACAGATGGCTACACCTTC.

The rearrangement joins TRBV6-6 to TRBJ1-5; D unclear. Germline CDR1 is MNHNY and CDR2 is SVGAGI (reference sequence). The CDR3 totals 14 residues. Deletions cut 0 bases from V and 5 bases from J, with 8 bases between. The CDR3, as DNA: TGTGCCAGCAGTTACTCGACGGCGGATCAGCCCCAGCATTTT. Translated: CASSYSTADQPQHF.